This TCR beta chain was sequenced during a study of blood T cell repertoires in COVID-19. Methods used by the authors: Estimation of nucleated cell counts relied on the amplification of reference gene primers. The method was immunoSEQ multiplex PCR; TCRdb's version includes in-frame clones alone and lacks a portion of them. That table is the source of V, J and clone size, and D and trimming were worked out from the DNA. Of 35,000 to 45,000 clones in the sample, 70% to 90% were seen once. Germline CDR1 reads SQVTM; CDR2 reads ANQGSEA. The CDR3 runs to 13 residues. The V gene end was trimmed by 4 bases and the J gene end by 4 bases; junction bases not matched to a gene: 6.

V is TRBV29-1 and J is TRBJ2-5; 7 nucleotides line up with TRBD2. The specimen sequenced was peripheral blood. The receptor was isolated from a human donor in a cohort sampled during active COVID-19. CDR3 nucleotides: TGCAGCGTTGGGGCGGGGGAGCGAGAGACCCAGTACTTC. Translation: CSVGAGERETQYF.